This entry lists 6 T cell receptor beta chains sequenced from one sample in a study of response to subunit inactivated influenza vaccine. Each CDR3 protein gets one entry after TCRdb re-called the RT-PCR reads with MiXCR. The profile shows 550,000 to 650,000 distinct CDR3 sequences, roughly 10% of them singletons. The sequences come from PBMCs from blood, collected on the day of vaccination. The source of these receptors is a man aged 50-60 years who received an inactivated influenza vaccine.

In this sample, this clonotype turned up a few times. The chain recombines TRBV9 with TRBJ2-2; 13 bases are a match to TRBD2. The CDR3 has 19 residues. V gave up 4 bases and J gave up 7 bases; unmatched junction bases: 16. The V gene's germline CDR1 is SGDLS and CDR2 YYNGEE. CDR3 in amino acids: CASSPPTGTSGTMSGELFF. Here the CDR3 DNA reads TGTGCCAGCAGCCCCCCCACCGGGACTAGCGGGACCATGAGCGGGGAGCTGTTTTTT.

In this sample, this clonotype turned up many times. The V and J genes are TRBV4-3 and TRBJ1-2; no clear D gene. Trimming took 4 bases from V and 5 from J, leaving 20 bases between them. Germline assignment: CDR1 LGHNA and CDR2 YSLEER. CDR3 size: 16 residues. The CDR3 region is CASSPGGGDVRYGYTF. DNA for the CDR3: TGCGCCAGCAGCCCCGGAGGCGGCGATGTAAGATATGGCTACACCTTC.

J is TRBJ2-1 and V is TRBV14, with 13 bases that match TRBD2. Germline values: CDR1 SGHDN, CDR2 FVKESK. Trimming cost V 4 bases and J 9 bases; bases outside gene matches: 9. CDR3 length equals 16 residues. CDR3: CASSPTSGRALGEQFF. CDR3 nucleotides: TGTGCCAGCAGCCCAACTAGCGGGAGGGCCCTCGGTGAGCAGTTCTTC.

The chain recombines TRBV24-1 with TRBJ2-3; D might be TRBD1 (6 bases). Germline V lookup: CDR1 KGHDR, CDR2 SFDVKD. Trimming removed 6 bases at V and 0 bases at J, with 12 bases between. The CDR3 covers 15 residues. In nucleotides, the CDR3 is TGTGCCACCAGTAGACACACAGGGAGCACAGATACGCAGTATTTT. Its protein product is CATSRHTGSTDTQYF.

This clonotype appeared a few times. The CDR3 DNA sequence: TGTGCCAGCACGAACTACCATGAGCAGTATTTT. This codes for CASTNYHEQYF. The chain has TRBV6-2 or TRBV6-3 and TRBJ2-3; D unclear. CDR1 MNHEY and CDR2 SVGEGT come from the germline V gene. The CDR3 extends over 11 amino acids. Trimming removed 7 bases at V and 11 bases at J, with 13 bases between.

This clonotype was seen only a few times. The rearrangement joins TRBV20-1 to TRBJ2-1, with 7 bases that match TRBD2. CDR1 and CDR2 from the germline V gene are DFQATT and SNEGSKA (reference sequence). This CDR3 has 14 residues. V dropped 5 bases and J dropped 6; count of bases not matched to a gene: 10. Written as DNA, the CDR3 is TGCAGTGCTGCCCGGGACTACGAACTCAATGAGCAGTTCTTC. Protein: CSAARDYELNEQFF.